Described below is a single TCR beta chain sequence and its context. Per the original methods: Amplified reference gene primers provided the basis for estimating nucleated cell counts. Profiling relied on immunoSEQ multiplex PCR, and the TCRdb table lists in-frame clones only, not all of them. From that table come the V and J calls and clone size; the DNA was used to work out D and trimming. This sample has 150,000 to 200,000 clones, with approximately 80% found just once. These data belong to a study of blood T cell repertoires in COVID-19. Across the whole study: T cells, B-cell-depleted T cells, or PBMCs provided the cDNA or gDNA that served as material.

V was trimmed by 1 base and J by 4 bases, leaving 8 bases between them. This CDR3 region has 13 residues. The germline gives CDR1 SGHVS, CDR2 FQNEAQ. The clonotype was recovered from a woman aged 70-85 years with COVID-19, enrolled during active disease. This sequence joins TRBV7-8 and TRBJ2-7; no clear D gene. Sequencing was performed on peripheral blood. The CDR3 coding sequence is TGTGCCAGCAGCTTAGAGCTAATATACGAGCAGTACTTC. This encodes CASSLELIYEQYF.